This T cell receptor (beta chain) derives from a study of lymphopenia after photon versus proton radiotherapy. General study points: Post-nadir diversity loss with photons came from oligoclonal expansion, particularly CD8+ Temra cells. Only patients who died were analyzed for survival; proton advantage is unproven. Photon-treated patients lost naive T cells and TCR diversity; proton-treated stayed stable. In patients who died, overall survival fell as post-nadir TCR diversity dropped more.

A remark on this clone: Its matching antigen is unknown.

The V and J ends lost 1 base and 1 base respectively, with 7 bases between them. CDR1 SGHVS and CDR2 FQNEAQ come from the germline V gene. This CDR3 is built from 15 residues. Sequencing was performed with immunoSEQ multiplex PCR; in TCRdb, only in-frame clones are kept and a portion is missing. The sample holds about 20,000 clones, about nine tenths seen once. The input for sequencing was peripheral blood, taken from a patient treated with proton-based radiotherapy. The clonotype was recovered from an older woman with pancreatic cancer. Some clones in this sample may be carry-over from other donors' samples. V is TRBV7-8 and J is TRBJ2-2; D is unclear. The CDR3 DNA is TGTGCCAGCAGCTTAGTTTCCGTGAACACCGGGGAGCTGTTTTTT. Amino acids: CASSLVSVNTGELFF.